The next 4 T cell receptor beta chains were all read from a single sample in a study of CD8+CD57+ T cells in acquired aplastic anemia. The study profiled TCR beta VDJ and CDR3 using genomic DNA as template. TCRdb redid the calling of the reads with MiXCR, one entry per CDR3 protein. The sample carries just over 450,000 distinct CDR3 sequences, under 40% recorded once. The authors sequenced patients whose flow cytometry had shown CD8+CD57+ cell expansion. The sample taken for sequencing was sorted CD4+, CD8+, or CD8+CD57+ T cells (not recorded which) from PBMCs. Receptors originate from a human donor with aplastic anemia.

V gene TRBV20-1 combines with J gene TRBJ2-7; tentative D call: TRBD2 (6 bases). Trimming removed 5 bases at V and 6 bases at J, with 17 bases between. Per germline, CDR1 DFQATT and CDR2 SNEGSKA (reference sequence). This CDR3 is 13 amino acids long. This chain's CDR3 is CSALRDFPLEQYF. The CDR3 DNA reads as TGCAGTGCTCTCCGGGACTTTCCCCTCGAGCAGTACTTC.

Many counts were recorded for this clonotype. This chain joins TRBV19 and TRBJ2-5; 11 bases line up with TRBD2. The CDR3 loop spans 14 amino acids. Trimming removed 4 bases from V and 4 bases from J; junction bases left unmatched: 2. Germline CDR1 and CDR2: LNHDA and SQIVND (reference sequence). The CDR3 DNA follows: TGTGCCAGTAGTAGACTAGCGGGACCAGAGACCCAGTACTTC. Residues: CASSRLAGPETQYF. Based on the CDR3 plus reference TRBV19 and TRBJ2-5, the full variable domain is DGGITQSPKYLFRKEGQNVTLSCEQNLNHDAMYWYRQDPGQGLRLIYYSQIVNDFQKGDIAEGYSVSREKKESFPLTVTSAQKNPTAFYLCASSRLAGPETQYFGPGTRLLVL.

The genes are TRBV4-2 and TRBJ1-1; D gene unclear. Germline CDR1 is LGHNA and CDR2 is YNFKEQ. The V end was cut by 0 bases, the J end by 7 bases, with 12 bases between. CDR3 length: 14 amino acids. The CDR3 sequence: CASSQDTGVLEAFF. The CDR3 region has the DNA TGTGCCAGCAGCCAAGATACCGGAGTTCTTGAAGCTTTCTTT.

This clonotype was counted at least ten times. The chain joins TRBV20-1 to TRBJ2-7; 8 bases align to TRBD2. Looked up from germline, CDR1 is DFQATT and CDR2 is SNEGSKA (reference sequence). Trimming removed 1 base from V and 3 bases from J; junction bases left unmatched: 8. The CDR3 covers 15 residues. Here the CDR3 reads CSARGGAGGDYEQYF. CDR3 nucleotide sequence: TGCAGTGCTAGAGGCGGGGCGGGAGGAGACTACGAGCAGTACTTC.